This T cell receptor beta chain was documented in a study of T cell changes during pregnancy in multiple sclerosis. The method was immunoSEQ multiplex PCR; TCRdb's version includes in-frame clones alone and lacks a portion of them. The table lists over 60,000 clones, roughly nine tenths of them singletons. Trimming shortened V by 2 bases and J by 5 bases, and 12 bases separated the two germline ends. The CDR3 covers 14 residues. Germline loops: CDR1 SGHTA, CDR2 FQGNSA. The TCR sequence derives from a female donor in good health, enrolled as a control in a pregnancy study. The material was CD4+ T cells from peripheral blood mononuclear cells, obtained in the third trimester of pregnancy. The chain employs TRBV7-2 and TRBJ2-5; perhaps TRBD2 as D (6 bases). In DNA, the CDR3 is TGTGCCAGCAGCTTAATCGGGACTGGGGAGACCCAGTACTTC. Encoded protein: CASSLIGTGETQYF.